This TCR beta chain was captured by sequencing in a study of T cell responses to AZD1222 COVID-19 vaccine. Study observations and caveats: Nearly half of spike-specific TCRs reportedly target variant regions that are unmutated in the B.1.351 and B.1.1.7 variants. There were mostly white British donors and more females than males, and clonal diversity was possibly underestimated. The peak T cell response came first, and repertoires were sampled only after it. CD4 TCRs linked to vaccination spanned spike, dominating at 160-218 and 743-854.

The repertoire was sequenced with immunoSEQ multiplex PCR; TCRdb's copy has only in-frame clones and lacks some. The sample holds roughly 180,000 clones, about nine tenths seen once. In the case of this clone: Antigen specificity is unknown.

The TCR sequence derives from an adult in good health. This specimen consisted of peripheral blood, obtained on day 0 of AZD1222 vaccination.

This chain's CDR3 is CASSLDLNEQFF. DNA for the CDR3: TGTGCCAGCAGCCTCGACCTGAATGAGCAGTTCTTC. The chain couples TRBV7-2 to TRBJ2-1; D gene ambiguous. V lost 5 bases to trimming and J lost 7 bases, with 9 bases between them. The germline V gene has CDR1 SGHTA and CDR2 FQGNSA. This CDR3 has 12 residues.